The entry that follows covers one T cell receptor (beta chain) sequence. Its specificity is unknown. This entry is derived from a study of blood T cells in healthy people across ages. Study-level results: The study found more naive CD4+ cells and higher diversity in long-lived than aged donors. Unsorted PBMCs ruled out conclusive naive versus antigen-experienced comparison.

Trimming took 8 bases from V and 5 from J, leaving 9 bases between them. The CDR3 runs 10 residues. Looked up from germline, CDR1 is GTSNPN and CDR2 is SVGIG (reference sequence). A second about 6 to 12 cycle PCR used barcoded and J-beta primers. Every cDNA was tagged by a template-switch adaptor with 12 random nucleotides. MiXCR, run by TCRdb on the 5' RACE reads, gives a single entry per CDR3 protein. The sample carries about 640,000 distinct CDR3 sequences, roughly 43% recorded once. Samples each yielded at least 5.5 micrograms of total RNA. The clonotype comes from an older man in good health. Sequencing was performed on blood. This chain uses TRBV30 with TRBJ1-2, with D unclear. DNA for the CDR3: TGTGCCGGGGAGAGGTATGGCTACACCTTC. It specifies CAGERYGYTF.